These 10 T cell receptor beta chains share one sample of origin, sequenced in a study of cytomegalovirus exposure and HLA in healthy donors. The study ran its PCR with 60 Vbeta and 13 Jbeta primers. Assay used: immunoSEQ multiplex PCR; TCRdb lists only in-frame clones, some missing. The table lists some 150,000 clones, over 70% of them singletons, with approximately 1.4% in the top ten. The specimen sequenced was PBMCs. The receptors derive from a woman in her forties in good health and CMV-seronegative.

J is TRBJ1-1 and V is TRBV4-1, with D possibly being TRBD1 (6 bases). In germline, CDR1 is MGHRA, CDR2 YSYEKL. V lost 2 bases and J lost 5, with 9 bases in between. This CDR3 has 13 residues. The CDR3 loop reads CASSQSDRTEAFF. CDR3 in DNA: TGCGCCAGCAGCCAATCGGACAGAACTGAAGCTTTCTTT.

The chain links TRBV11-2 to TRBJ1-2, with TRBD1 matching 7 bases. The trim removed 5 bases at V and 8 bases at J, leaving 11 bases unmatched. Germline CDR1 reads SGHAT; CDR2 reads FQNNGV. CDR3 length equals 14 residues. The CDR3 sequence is CASSLTGVSGGYTF. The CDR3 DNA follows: TGTGCCAGCAGCCTCACAGGGGTAAGCGGCGGCTACACCTTC.

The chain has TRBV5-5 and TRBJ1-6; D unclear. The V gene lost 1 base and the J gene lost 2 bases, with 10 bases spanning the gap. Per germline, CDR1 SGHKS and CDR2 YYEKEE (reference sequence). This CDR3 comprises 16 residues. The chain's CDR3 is CASSLRGSAYNSPLHF. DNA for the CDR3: TGTGCCAGCAGCTTGAGAGGGAGCGCCTATAATTCACCCCTCCACTTT.

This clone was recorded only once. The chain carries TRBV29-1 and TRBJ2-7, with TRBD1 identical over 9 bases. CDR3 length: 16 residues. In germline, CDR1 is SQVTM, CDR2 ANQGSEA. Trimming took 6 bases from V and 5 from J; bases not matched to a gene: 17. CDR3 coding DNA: TGCAGCGTCGGGAACGACAGGGGGAGGTCTCGCGACGAGCAGTACTTC. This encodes CSVGNDRGRSRDEQYF.

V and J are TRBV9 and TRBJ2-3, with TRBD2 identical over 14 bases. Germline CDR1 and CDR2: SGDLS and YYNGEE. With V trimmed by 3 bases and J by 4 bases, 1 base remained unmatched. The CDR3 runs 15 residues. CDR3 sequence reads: CASSGLAGGPDTQYF. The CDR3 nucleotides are TGTGCCAGCAGCGGACTAGCGGGGGGGCCAGATACGCAGTATTTT.

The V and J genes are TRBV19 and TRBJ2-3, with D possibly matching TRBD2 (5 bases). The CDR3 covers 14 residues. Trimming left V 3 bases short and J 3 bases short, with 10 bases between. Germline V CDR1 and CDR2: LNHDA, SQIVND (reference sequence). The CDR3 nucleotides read TGTGCCAGTAGTATGAGGGCCGGAACAGATACGCAGTATTTT. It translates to CASSMRAGTDTQYF.

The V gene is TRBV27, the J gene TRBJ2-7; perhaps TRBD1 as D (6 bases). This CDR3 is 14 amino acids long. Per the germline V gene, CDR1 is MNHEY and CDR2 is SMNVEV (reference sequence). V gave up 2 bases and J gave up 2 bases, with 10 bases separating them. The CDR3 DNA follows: TGTGCCAGCAGTTTAAGGGGGTCCACCTACGAGCAGTACTTC. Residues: CASSLRGSTYEQYF.

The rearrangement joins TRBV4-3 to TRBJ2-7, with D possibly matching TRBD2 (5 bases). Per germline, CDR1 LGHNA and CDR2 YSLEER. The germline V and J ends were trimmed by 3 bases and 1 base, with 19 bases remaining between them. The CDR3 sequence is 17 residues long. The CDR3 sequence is CASSHLVFGGPSYEQYF. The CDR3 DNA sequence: TGCGCCAGCAGCCACCTGGTGTTTGGCGGGCCGTCCTACGAGCAGTACTTC.

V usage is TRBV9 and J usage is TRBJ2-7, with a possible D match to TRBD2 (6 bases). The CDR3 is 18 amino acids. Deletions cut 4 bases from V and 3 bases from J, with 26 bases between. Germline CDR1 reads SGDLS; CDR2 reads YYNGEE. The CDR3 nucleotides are TGTGCCAGCAGCCCTCGGAGGGGTAAGCACTCTCCACTCTACGAGCAGTACTTC. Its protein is CASSPRRGKHSPLYEQYF.

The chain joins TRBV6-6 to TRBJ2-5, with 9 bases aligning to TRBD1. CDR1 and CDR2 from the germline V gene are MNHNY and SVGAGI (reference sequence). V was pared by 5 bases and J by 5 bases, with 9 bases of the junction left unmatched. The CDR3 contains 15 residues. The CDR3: CASSPGTGKRETQYF. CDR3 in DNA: TGTGCCAGCAGTCCAGGGACAGGGAAGAGGGAGACCCAGTACTTC.